The next 10 T cell receptor beta chains were all read from a single sample in a study of neurological immune-mediated disorders. TCRdb redid the calling of the 5' RACE reads with MiXCR, one entry per CDR3 protein. Of tens of thousands of distinct CDR3 sequences in the sample, roughly 4.3% were seen once. The sequenced material came from PBMCs. The source is a man aged 25 to 40 with multiple sclerosis.

This clonotype appeared many times. CDR3 sequence reads: CASSFGASGGTSSYEQYF. CDR3 sequence (DNA): TGTGCCAGCAGTTTCGGGGCTAGCGGGGGGACTAGCTCCTACGAGCAGTACTTC. The chain carries TRBV12-3 or TRBV12-4 and TRBJ2-7; 11 bases are shared with TRBD2. The CDR3 length is 18 residues. V was pared by 3 bases and J by 0 bases, with 10 bases of the junction left unmatched.

This clonotype was detected only a few times. The CDR3 loop is CASSLWRASTNNEQFF. The CDR3 DNA reads TGTGCCAGCAGCTTGTGGAGAGCGTCGACTAACAATGAGCAGTTCTTC. The chain uses TRBV7-2 and TRBJ2-1, with D perhaps TRBD2 (5 bases). Trimming shortened V by 3 bases and J by 5 bases, and 17 bases separated the two germline ends. Per the germline V gene, CDR1 is SGHTA and CDR2 is FQGNSA. The CDR3 is 16 residues long.

This rearrangement joins TRBV4-1 to TRBJ2-3; D possibly matches TRBD1 or TRBD2 (5 bases each). The CDR3 totals 14 residues. V was pared by 8 bases and J by 3 bases, with 15 bases between. From germline, CDR1 is MGHRA and CDR2 YSYEKL. The CDR3 protein is CASGAGDRTDTQYF. The CDR3 region has the DNA TGCGCCAGCGGGGCCGGGGATCGGACAGATACGCAGTATTTT.

Concerning this clonotype itself: This sequence may be a read error, since a much larger clone differs from it by one base. The DNA is omitted, as the CDR3 cannot be located on it reliably, and the CDR3 follows TCRdb's listing. The CDR3: CASSFGTGSRRNPGERFF. The chain joins TRBV27 to TRBJ2-2; the table assigns TRBD1, which was not confirmed against the DNA. Germline V lookup: CDR1 MNHEY, CDR2 SMNVEV (reference sequence). The CDR3 is 18 amino acids in total, end residues counted.

Many counts were recorded for this clonotype. The rearrangement links TRBV20-1 to TRBJ1-1; 8 bases map to TRBD1. V shed 3 bases, J shed 3 bases, and the junction held 6 bases outside the gene matches. CDR1 and CDR2 (germline): DFQATT, SNEGSKA (reference sequence). CDR3 length: 14 amino acids. The CDR3 DNA reads as TGCAGTGCTAGTGCAGGGGGCTATGACACTGAAGCTTTCTTT. Translated: CSASAGGYDTEAFF.

This clonotype was picked up many times. The chain combines TRBV9 with TRBJ2-5, with a possible D match to TRBD1 (5 bases). CDR1 is SGDLS, CDR2 YYNGEE, per germline. The CDR3 runs to 15 residues. V was shortened by 4 bases and J by 0 bases, with 13 bases between the two germline ends. CDR3 sequence reads: CASSSADTYQETQYF. CDR3 DNA sequence: TGTGCCAGCAGCTCGGCGGACACTTACCAAGAGACCCAGTACTTC.

This clonotype appeared many times. J is TRBJ2-3 and V is TRBV29-1, with D perhaps matching TRBD2 (6 bases). The germline CDR1 and CDR2 sequences are SQVTM and ANQGSEA. The V and J ends lost 1 base and 6 bases respectively, with 17 bases between them. This CDR3 is 15 amino acids long. CDR3 region: CSVEALSGVGDTQYF. The CDR3 nucleotides are TGCAGCGTTGAAGCCCTGTCGGGGGTTGGGGATACGCAGTATTTT.

This clonotype has a handful of counts. V is TRBV3-1 and J is TRBJ2-5; D unclear. Germline lookup yields CDR1 LGHDT and CDR2 YNNKEL (reference sequence). This CDR3 region has 15 residues. Trimming shortened V by 3 bases and J by 3 bases, and 14 bases separated the two germline ends. In DNA, the CDR3 is TGTGCCAGCAGCCACAGTCTGAGCGTCGAAGAGACCCAGTACTTC. As protein: CASSHSLSVEETQYF.

This clonotype was counted many times. The gene calls are TRBV20-1 and TRBJ1-1, with 9 bases lining up with TRBD1. V was pared by 5 bases and J by 7 bases, with 8 bases of the junction left unmatched. The CDR3 runs to 13 residues. The germline gives CDR1 DFQATT, CDR2 SNEGSKA (reference sequence). The DNA for the CDR3 is TGCAGTGCTCCGGGACAGGGTGTTGGTGAAGCTTTCTTT. It is translated as CSAPGQGVGEAFF.

In this sample, this clonotype turned up a few times. The V call is TRBV7-7, the J call TRBJ2-1; 9 nucleotides align to TRBD2. Trimming cost V 1 base and J 3 bases; bases outside gene matches: 4. The germline V gene encodes CDR1 SSHAT and CDR2 FNYEAQ (reference sequence). This CDR3 is built from 16 residues. CDR3 bases: TGTGCCAGCAGCTTAGAGGCGGGGGGGCTCTACAATGAGCAGTTCTTC. Amino acid sequence: CASSLEAGGLYNEQFF.